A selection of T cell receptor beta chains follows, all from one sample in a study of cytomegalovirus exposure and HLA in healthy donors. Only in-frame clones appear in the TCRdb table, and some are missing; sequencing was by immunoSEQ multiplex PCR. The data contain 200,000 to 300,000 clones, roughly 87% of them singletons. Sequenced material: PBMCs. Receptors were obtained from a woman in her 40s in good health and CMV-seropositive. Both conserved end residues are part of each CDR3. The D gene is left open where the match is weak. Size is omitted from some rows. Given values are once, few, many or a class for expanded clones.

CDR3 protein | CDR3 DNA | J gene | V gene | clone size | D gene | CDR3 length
CASSSGTVYEQYF | TGTGCCAGCAGCTCCGGGACAGTATACGAGCAGTACTTC | TRBJ2-7 | TRBV5-6 | - | TRBD1 | 13
CASSDSEGTEAFF | TGTGCCAGCAGTGACTCTGAGGGCACTGAAGCTTTCTTT | TRBJ1-1 | TRBV6-4 | - | - | 13
CASSKKTGQDKHFYGYTF | TGTGCCAGCAGCAAGAAAACAGGGCAGGACAAACACTTCTATGGCTACACCTTC | TRBJ1-2 | TRBV21-1 | - | - | 18
CATKESRASYNEQFF | TGTGCTACTAAAGAGAGCAGGGCGAGCTACAATGAGCAGTTCTTC | TRBJ2-1 | TRBV10-3 | - | - | 15
CASSLTGSRNEQYF | TGCGCCAGCAGCCTGACAGGGAGCAGGAACGAGCAGTACTTC | TRBJ2-7 | TRBV5-1 | - | TRBD1 | 14
CASSPSSGSRYEQYF | TGTGCCAGCAGCCCTTCTAGCGGGAGTAGGTACGAGCAGTACTTC | TRBJ2-7 | TRBV11-2 | - | TRBD2 | 15
CASSYGDRIYEQYF | TGTGCCAGCAGTTACGGGGACAGGATTTACGAGCAGTACTTC | TRBJ2-7 | TRBV6-5 | - | TRBD1 | 14
CASSFRGIRGNEQFF | TGTGCCAGCAGTTTCCGTGGCATAAGGGGGAATGAGCAGTTCTTC | TRBJ2-1 | TRBV27 | - | - | 15
CASGLVPGQGIRVQPQHF | TGTGCTAGTGGTTTGGTCCCGGGACAGGGGATTCGGGTCCAGCCCCAGCATTTT | TRBJ1-5 | TRBV12-5 | - | TRBD1 | 18
CASSLAGGNNYGYTF | TGTGCCAGCAGCTTAGCCGGGGGGAATAACTATGGCTACACCTTC | TRBJ1-2 | TRBV7-9 | - | - | 15
CASSSGRTATNEKLFF | TGTGCCAGTAGTAGTGGTCGGACAGCAACTAATGAAAAACTGTTTTTT | TRBJ1-4 | TRBV19 | - | - | 16
CASTPGLTDTQYF | TGTGCCAGTACCCCAGGGCTGACAGATACGCAGTATTTT | TRBJ2-3 | TRBV19 | - | - | 13
CASSQDEGPWGYTF | TGTGCCAGCAGCCAAGATGAGGGTCCTTGGGGCTACACCTTC | TRBJ1-2 | TRBV4-2 | few | - | 14
CSVKGQGYNQPQHF | TGCAGCGTTAAGGGACAGGGGTACAATCAGCCCCAGCATTTT | TRBJ1-5 | TRBV29-1 | - | TRBD1 | 14
CASSVGLAGGLNEQFF | TGTGCCAGCAGCGTAGGGCTAGCGGGAGGGCTTAATGAGCAGTTCTTC | TRBJ2-1 | TRBV9 | - | TRBD2 | 16
CASRELGSYNEQFF | TGTGCCAGCAGGGAACTAGGGTCCTACAATGAGCAGTTCTTC | TRBJ2-1 | TRBV27 | - | - | 14
CASRVLAGGPDEQYF | TGTGCCAGCAGGGTTCTAGCGGGAGGTCCGGACGAGCAGTACTTC | TRBJ2-7 | TRBV5-4 | - | TRBD2 | 15
CASSVVSGQGYGYTF | TGTGCCAGCAGCGTAGTCAGCGGACAGGGCTATGGCTACACCTTC | TRBJ1-2 | TRBV9 | - | TRBD1 | 15
CASSPQSGTGNTIYF | TGTGCCAGCAGCCCCCAATCAGGCACTGGAAACACCATATATTTT | TRBJ1-3 | TRBV7-9 | few | - | 15
CASSWSGDGPLHF | TGTGCCAGCAGCTGGTCAGGGGACGGCCCCCTCCACTTT | TRBJ1-6 | TRBV5-6 | - | - | 13
CASTMRGAGVTDTQYF | TGTGCCAGCACCATGAGGGGGGCGGGGGTCACAGATACGCAGTATTTT | TRBJ2-3 | TRBV2 | - | - | 16
CASSFPSTKTGFSYEQYF | TGCGCCAGCAGCTTCCCTTCTACCAAGACAGGCTTCTCCTACGAGCAGTACTTC | TRBJ2-7 | TRBV5-1 | - | - | 18
CASSLRLADGTNEQFF | TGTGCCAGCAGCTTGAGACTAGCGGACGGTACGAATGAGCAGTTCTTC | TRBJ2-1 | TRBV5-5 | - | TRBD2 | 16
CASSSSGGVRETQYF | TGTGCTAGCAGCTCAAGCGGGGGGGTTCGGGAGACCCAGTACTTC | TRBJ2-5 | TRBV7-7 | - | TRBD2 | 15
CASSIIAGSSYEQYF | TGCGCCAGCAGCATAATAGCGGGGTCCTCCTACGAGCAGTACTTC | TRBJ2-7 | TRBV5-1 | - | TRBD2 | 15
CASRGGTPLGKNYGYTF | TGTGCCAGCAGGGGGGGGACACCTCTGGGGAAAAACTATGGCTACACCTTC | TRBJ1-2 | TRBV5-6 | - | - | 17
CASSQERGGAGYEQYF | TGTGCCAGCAGCCAAGAACGTGGGGGGGCTGGATACGAGCAGTACTTC | TRBJ2-7 | TRBV4-2 | - | - | 16
CASSLTGGANNQPQHF | TGTGCCAGCAGTTTAACAGGGGGCGCGAACAATCAGCCCCAGCATTTT | TRBJ1-5 | TRBV7-3 | once | TRBD1 | 16
CATSGGPSTDTQYF | TGTGCCACTTCCGGGGGACCTAGCACAGATACGCAGTATTTT | TRBJ2-3 | TRBV9 | few | - | 14
CSSSRPGGGTEAFF | TGTTCCAGCAGCCGCCCGGGGGGCGGCACTGAAGCTTTCTTT | TRBJ1-1 | TRBV7-9 | - | - | 14
CASSEYGSGKDTQYF | TGTGCCAGCAGTGAATATGGGAGCGGGAAGGATACGCAGTATTTT | TRBJ2-3 | TRBV25-1 | - | TRBD2 | 15
CASSPLAGGPEEQFF | TGCGCCAGCAGCCCACTAGCGGGAGGGCCGGAGGAGCAGTTCTTC | TRBJ2-1 | TRBV5-1 | - | TRBD2 | 15
CSATPTGASYEQYF | TGCAGCGCAACCCCGACAGGGGCCTCCTACGAGCAGTACTTC | TRBJ2-7 | TRBV29-1 | - | TRBD1 | 14
CSARSRGQAFF | TGCAGTGCTAGATCTCGAGGCCAAGCTTTCTTT | TRBJ1-1 | TRBV20-1 | - | - | 11
CAWSLLFYEQYF | TGTGCCTGGAGTCTCCTTTTCTACGAGCAGTACTTC | TRBJ2-7 | TRBV30 | once | - | 12
CASSFTGSGGQETQYF | TGTGCCAGCAGTTTTACAGGGTCCGGGGGGCAAGAGACCCAGTACTTC | TRBJ2-5 | TRBV5-6 | - | - | 16
CASSQDTGGGQSNYGYTF | TGTGCCAGCAGCCAAGATACCGGGGGGGGACAGTCTAACTATGGCTACACCTTC | TRBJ1-2 | TRBV4-2 | once | TRBD1 | 18
CASSVGRTGAHNEQFF | TGTGCCAGTAGTGTCGGTCGGACAGGTGCCCACAATGAGCAGTTCTTC | TRBJ2-1 | TRBV19 | - | TRBD1 | 16
CASRGLAVNEQFF | TGTGCCAGCAGGGGACTAGCGGTCAATGAGCAGTTCTTC | TRBJ2-1 | TRBV2 | - | TRBD2 | 13
CAISEQAGGKYNEQFF | TGTGCCATCAGTGAGCAAGCGGGAGGGAAGTACAATGAGCAGTTCTTC | TRBJ2-1 | TRBV10-3 | - | TRBD2 | 16
CASSPPGAGGNTIYF | TGTGCCAGCAGTCCTCCAGGGGCTGGTGGAAACACCATATATTTT | TRBJ1-3 | TRBV28 | - | - | 15
CASVSGVYSGANVLTF | TGTGCCAGTGTTAGCGGGGTCTACTCTGGGGCCAACGTCCTGACTTTC | TRBJ2-6 | TRBV19 | - | TRBD2 | 16
CASSSLLAGGLDTQYF | TGTGCCAGCAGCTCCTTACTAGCGGGGGGGCTCGATACGCAGTATTTT | TRBJ2-3 | TRBV7-9 | - | TRBD2 | 16
CASSSTPGSGNTIYF | TGTGCCAGCAGTTCGACACCTGGCTCTGGAAACACCATATATTTT | TRBJ1-3 | TRBV28 | - | - | 15
CASSMTGLGNQPQHF | TGTGCCAGTAGTATGACAGGGTTGGGCAATCAGCCCCAGCATTTT | TRBJ1-5 | TRBV19 | - | TRBD1 | 15
CAIMMGGYGYTF | TGTGCCATCATGATGGGAGGCTATGGCTACACCTTC | TRBJ1-2 | TRBV10-3 | few | - | 12